A single sample gave rise to the 15 T cell receptor beta chains below, sequenced in a study of blood T cell repertoires in COVID-19. Using immunoSEQ multiplex PCR, the repertoire was profiled, and TCRdb retains in-frame clones only, with some absent. The repertoire holds 52,000 or so clones, with 80% to 90% as singletons. Sequencing input: peripheral blood. The origin of the receptors is a human donor in a cohort sampled during active COVID-19.

The V and J genes are TRBV5-1 and TRBJ1-4, with 7 nucleotides matching TRBD1. The CDR3 totals 14 residues. With 4 bases clipped from V and 7 bases from J, the junction kept 7 bases outside the gene matches. The V gene's germline CDR1 is SGHRS and CDR2 YFSETQ. The CDR3 DNA is TGCGCCAGCAGCAAAGGACAGGTTGGTGAAAAACTGTTTTTT. Residues: CASSKGQVGEKLFF.

The rearrangement joins TRBV19 to TRBJ1-2; weak D call: TRBD1 (6 bases). Germline V gene sequence: CDR1 LNHDA, CDR2 SQIVND (reference sequence). Trimming cost V 6 bases and J 6 bases, with 8 bases left between them. The CDR3 has 11 residues. As DNA, the CDR3 is TGTGCCAGTAGAGCAGGGGATGGCTACACCTTC. Translation gives CASRAGDGYTF.

The DNA of the CDR3 is TGTGCCAGCAGCTCTAATATAGGGGCCGGAGGGGCTGAAGCTTTCTTT. Protein: CASSSNIGAGGAEAFF. The gene calls are TRBV7-9 and TRBJ1-1; TRBD1 might be the D (5 bases). This CDR3 has 16 residues. V was trimmed by 4 bases and J by 6 bases, leaving 21 bases between them. Germline V CDR1 and CDR2: SEHNR, FQNEAQ (reference sequence).

The rearrangement links TRBV27 to TRBJ1-6; tentatively, D is TRBD1 (6 bases). Trimming pared 4 bases from V and 5 bases from J, leaving 18 bases between. Germline V lookup: CDR1 MNHEY, CDR2 SMNVEV (reference sequence). The CDR3 covers 17 residues. The CDR3 DNA is TGTGCCAGCAGTTCCACGGGGACACAAGGGAATAATTCACCCCTCCACTTT. It translates to CASSSTGTQGNNSPLHF.

The genes are TRBV2 and TRBJ2-3; 12 bases agree with TRBD2. The trim removed 4 bases at V and 11 bases at J, leaving 7 bases unmatched. This CDR3 contains 14 residues. Germline values: CDR1 SNHLY, CDR2 FYNNEI. This CDR3 reads CASSGTSGNWEQYF. As DNA, the CDR3 is TGTGCCAGCAGTGGGACTAGCGGGAACTGGGAGCAGTATTTT. Drawing the rest from reference TRBV2 and TRBJ2-3, the complete variable domain is EPEVTQTPSHQVTQMGQEVILRCVPISNHLYFYWYRQILGQKVEFLVSFYNNEISEKSEIFDDQFSVERPDGSNFTLKIRSTKLEDSAMYFCASSGTSGNWEQYFGPGTRLTVL.

This chain links TRBV19 with TRBJ1-3; no firm D call. Germline V gene lookup returns CDR1 LNHDA and CDR2 SQIVND (reference sequence). The CDR3 has 14 residues. The germline V and J ends were trimmed by 5 bases and 4 bases, with 12 bases remaining between them. The CDR3 reads CASSSPGDGNTIYF. DNA of the CDR3: TGTGCCAGTAGTTCCCCGGGAGACGGAAACACCATATATTTT.

The chain is built from TRBV28 and TRBJ1-6; weak D call: TRBD1 (6 bases). The germline CDR1 and CDR2 sequences are MDHEN and SYDVKM. There are 17 residues in the CDR3. The V and J ends lost 5 bases and 5 bases respectively, with 19 bases between them. The CDR3 reads CASSPTWTVGDNSPLHF. CDR3 in DNA: TGTGCCAGCAGTCCAACCTGGACAGTGGGAGATAATTCACCCCTCCACTTT.

The chain uses TRBV14 and TRBJ2-2; D is unclear. Trimming removed 4 bases at V and 2 bases at J, with 8 bases between. The CDR3 runs to 14 residues. Germline V gene lookup returns CDR1 SGHDN and CDR2 FVKESK. The CDR3 nucleotides read TGTGCCAGCAGCCGGAGCGCCAACACCGGGGAGCTGTTTTTT. This gives the protein CASSRSANTGELFF.

V usage is TRBV7-9 and J usage is TRBJ1-5, with a tentative D call TRBD1 (6 bases). The CDR3 covers 16 residues. V was cut by 1 base and J by 1 base, with 11 bases left in between. Germline CDR1 is SEHNR and CDR2 is FQNEAQ (reference sequence). Written as DNA, the CDR3 is TGTGCCAGCAGCTTAGGTCCAGGGACAAGCAATCAGCCCCAGCATTTT. Translation gives CASSLGPGTSNQPQHF.

This clone was picked up a small number of times. The CDR3, as DNA: TGTGCCAGCAGCGTAGGGGGGGTGGCTGGAAACACCATATATTTT. The encoded protein is CASSVGGVAGNTIYF. The V call is TRBV9, the J call TRBJ1-3, with D possibly matching TRBD1 (5 bases). This CDR3 has 15 amino acids. V lost 0 bases and J lost 2, with 9 bases in between. CDR1 is SGDLS and CDR2 is YYNGEE in the germline V gene.

J is TRBJ2-1 and V is TRBV19, with D hard to call. The CDR3 spans 12 residues. Per germline, CDR1 LNHDA and CDR2 SQIVND (reference sequence). V was clipped by 4 bases and J by 9 bases, with 10 bases between them. CDR3 amino acids: CASSRRTAEQFF. CDR3 bases: TGTGCCAGTAGTAGGAGAACTGCTGAGCAGTTCTTC.

The chain uses TRBV11-2 and TRBJ2-2; D possibly corresponds to TRBD2 (5 bases). CDR1 and CDR2 from the germline V gene are SGHAT and FQNNGV. Trimming took off 4 bases at V and 1 base at J, with 10 bases between the two ends. The CDR3 spans 15 residues. The CDR3: CASSSRTLNTGELFF. CDR3 nucleotide sequence: TGTGCCAGCAGCTCGCGGACTCTGAACACCGGGGAGCTGTTTTTT.

This clone was seen only a few times. The V gene is TRBV9, the J gene TRBJ2-3; 12 bases line up with TRBD2. CDR1 is SGDLS, CDR2 YYNGEE, per germline. J was trimmed by 7 bases and V by 0 bases; bases with no gene match: 12. The CDR3 has 18 residues. The CDR3 nucleotides read TGTGCCAGCAGCGTAGCCCACGGACTAGCGGGGAGAACCCATACGCAGTATTTT. Amino acids: CASSVAHGLAGRTHTQYF. Full variable domain (remainder filled in from reference TRBV9 and TRBJ2-3): DSGVTQTPKHLITATGQRVTLRCSPRSGDLSVYWYQQSLDQGLQFLIQYYNGEERAKGNILERFSAQQFPDLHSELNLSSLELGDSALYFCASSVAHGLAGRTHTQYFGPGTRLTVL.

The chain couples TRBV5-1 to TRBJ2-7; TRBD2 matches at 10 bases. The length of the CDR3 is 15 residues. Germline V lookup: CDR1 SGHRS, CDR2 YFSETQ. J lost 0 bases, V lost 4 bases, and 4 bases had no gene match. Here the CDR3 DNA reads TGCGCCAGCAGCCGTTCTAGCGGGGGCTCCTACGAGCAGTACTTC. Protein: CASSRSSGGSYEQYF.

This chain connects TRBV28 to TRBJ1-2; 9 nucleotides agree with TRBD1. The CDR3 has 15 amino acids. Losses at the gene ends were 2 bases for V and 4 bases for J; bases not matched to a gene: 5. Germline V CDR1 and CDR2: MDHEN, SYDVKM. The CDR3 nucleotides read TGTGCCAGCAGTTTACCCCCGACAGGGGGCTATGGCTACACCTTC. Its translation is CASSLPPTGGYGYTF.